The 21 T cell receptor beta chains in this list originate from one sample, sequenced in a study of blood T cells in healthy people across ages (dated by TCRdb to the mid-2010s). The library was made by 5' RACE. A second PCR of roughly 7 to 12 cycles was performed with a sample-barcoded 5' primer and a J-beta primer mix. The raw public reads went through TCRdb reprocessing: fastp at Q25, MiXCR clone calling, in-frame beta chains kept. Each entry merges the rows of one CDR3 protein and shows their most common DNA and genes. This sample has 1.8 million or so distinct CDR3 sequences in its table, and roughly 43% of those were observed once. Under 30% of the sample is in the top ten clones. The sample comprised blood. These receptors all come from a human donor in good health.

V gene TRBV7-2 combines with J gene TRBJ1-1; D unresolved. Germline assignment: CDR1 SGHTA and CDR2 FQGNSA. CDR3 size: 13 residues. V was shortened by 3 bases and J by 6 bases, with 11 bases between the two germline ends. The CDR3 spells CASSFTEFPEAFF. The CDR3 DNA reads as TGTGCCAGCAGCTTCACAGAGTTCCCTGAAGCTTTCTTT. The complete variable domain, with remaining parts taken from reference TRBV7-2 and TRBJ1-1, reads GAGVSQSPSNKVTEKGKDVELRCDPISGHTALYWYRQSLGQGLEFLIYFQGNSAPDKSGLPSDRFSAERTGGSVSTLTIQRTQQEDSAVYLCASSFTEFPEAFFGQGTRLTVV.

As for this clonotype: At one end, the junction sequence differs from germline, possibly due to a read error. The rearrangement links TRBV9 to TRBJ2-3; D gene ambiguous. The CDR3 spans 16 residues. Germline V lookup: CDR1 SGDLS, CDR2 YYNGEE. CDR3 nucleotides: TGTACCAGCAGCGTAGCTACGACAAGAGGCACAGATACGCAGTATTTT. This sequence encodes CTSSVATTRGTDTQYF.

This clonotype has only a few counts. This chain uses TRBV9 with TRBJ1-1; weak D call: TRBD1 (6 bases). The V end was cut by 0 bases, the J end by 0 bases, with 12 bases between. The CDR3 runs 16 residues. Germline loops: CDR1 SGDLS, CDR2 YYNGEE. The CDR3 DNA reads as TGTGCCAGCAGCGTAGTAGGGGGGGGGGTGAACACTGAAGCTTTCTTT. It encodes CASSVVGGGVNTEAFF.

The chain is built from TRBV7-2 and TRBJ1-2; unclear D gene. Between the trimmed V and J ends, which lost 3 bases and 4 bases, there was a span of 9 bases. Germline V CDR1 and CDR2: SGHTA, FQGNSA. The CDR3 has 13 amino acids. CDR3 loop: CASSLPAAYGYTF. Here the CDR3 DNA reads TGTGCCAGCAGCTTGCCGGCGGCCTATGGCTACACCTTC.

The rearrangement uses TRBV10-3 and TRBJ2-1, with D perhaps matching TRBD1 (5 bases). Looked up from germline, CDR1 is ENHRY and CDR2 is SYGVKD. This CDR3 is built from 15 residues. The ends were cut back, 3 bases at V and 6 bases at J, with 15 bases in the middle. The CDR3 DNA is TGTGCCATCAGTGACCAGGGTCTTTCTAGCAATGAGCAGTTCTTC. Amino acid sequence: CAISDQGLSSNEQFF.

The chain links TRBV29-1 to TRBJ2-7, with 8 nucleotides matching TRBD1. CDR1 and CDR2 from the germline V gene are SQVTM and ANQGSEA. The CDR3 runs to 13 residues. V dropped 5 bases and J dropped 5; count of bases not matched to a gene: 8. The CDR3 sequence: CSVSRTGKNEQYF. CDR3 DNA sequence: TGCAGCGTTTCCCGGACAGGGAAAAACGAGCAGTACTTC.

The CDR3 DNA reads TGTGCCAGTAGTATAGCCCGAACCGACGGCTACAATGAGCAGTTCTTC. This translates into CASSIARTDGYNEQFF. J is TRBJ2-1 and V is TRBV19; D gene ambiguous. V lost 1 base and J 3 bases, leaving 13 bases between the germline ends. The CDR3 totals 16 residues. Germline assignment: CDR1 LNHDA and CDR2 SQIVND (reference sequence).

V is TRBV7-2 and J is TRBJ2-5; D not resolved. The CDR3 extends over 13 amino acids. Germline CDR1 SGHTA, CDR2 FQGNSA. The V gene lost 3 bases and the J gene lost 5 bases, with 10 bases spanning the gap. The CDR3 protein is CASSFNGLETQYF. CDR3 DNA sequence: TGTGCCAGCAGCTTTAACGGGCTGGAGACCCAGTACTTC.

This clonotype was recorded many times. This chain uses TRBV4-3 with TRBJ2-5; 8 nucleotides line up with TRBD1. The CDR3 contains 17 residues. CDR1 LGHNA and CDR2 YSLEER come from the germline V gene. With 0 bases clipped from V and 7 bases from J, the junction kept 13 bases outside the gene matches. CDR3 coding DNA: TGCGCCAGCAGCCAAGAGAGGGGGCAGGGGGCTGGACGGACCCAGTACTTC. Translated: CASSQERGQGAGRTQYF.

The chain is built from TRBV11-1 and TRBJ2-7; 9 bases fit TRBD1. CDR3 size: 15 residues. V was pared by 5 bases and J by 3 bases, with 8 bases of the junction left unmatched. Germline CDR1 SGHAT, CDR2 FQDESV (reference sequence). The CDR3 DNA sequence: TGTGCCAGCAGCCCGGGACAGGGACTGTACTACGAGCAGTACTTC. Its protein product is CASSPGQGLYYEQYF.

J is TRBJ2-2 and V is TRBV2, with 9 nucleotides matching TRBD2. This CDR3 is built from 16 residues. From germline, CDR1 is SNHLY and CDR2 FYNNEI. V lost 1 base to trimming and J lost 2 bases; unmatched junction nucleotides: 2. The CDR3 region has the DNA TGTGCCAGCAGTGAAGGGGGACTAGCTAACACCGGGGAGCTGTTTTTT. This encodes CASSEGGLANTGELFF.

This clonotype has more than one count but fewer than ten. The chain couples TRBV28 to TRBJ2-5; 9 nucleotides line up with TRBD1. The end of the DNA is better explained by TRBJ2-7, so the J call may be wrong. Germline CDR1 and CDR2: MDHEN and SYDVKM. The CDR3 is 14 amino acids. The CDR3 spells CASSPRDRATEQYF. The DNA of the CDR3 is TGTGCCAGCAGTCCACGGGACAGGGCTACCGAGCAGTACTTC.

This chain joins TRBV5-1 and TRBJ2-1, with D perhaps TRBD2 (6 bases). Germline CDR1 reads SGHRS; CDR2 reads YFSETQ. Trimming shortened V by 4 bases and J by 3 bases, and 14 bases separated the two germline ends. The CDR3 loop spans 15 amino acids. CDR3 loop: CASSGGAGDYNEQFF. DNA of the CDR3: TGCGCCAGCAGCGGGGGAGCGGGTGACTACAATGAGCAGTTCTTC.

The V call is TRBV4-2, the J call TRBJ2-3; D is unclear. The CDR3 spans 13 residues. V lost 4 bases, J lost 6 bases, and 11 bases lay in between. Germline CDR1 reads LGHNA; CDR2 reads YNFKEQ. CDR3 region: CASSPTNGDTQYF. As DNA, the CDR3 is TGTGCCAGCAGCCCCACTAACGGGGATACGCAGTATTTT.

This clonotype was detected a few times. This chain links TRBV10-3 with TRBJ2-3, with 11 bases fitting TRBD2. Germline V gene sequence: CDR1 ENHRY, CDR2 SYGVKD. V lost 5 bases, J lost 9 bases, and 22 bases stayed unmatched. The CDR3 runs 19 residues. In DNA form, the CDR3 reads TGTGCCATCAGTCCTCAGGGGCCTAGCGGGGGGTCTCACCCCGCCACGCAGTATTTT. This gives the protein CAISPQGPSGGSHPATQYF.

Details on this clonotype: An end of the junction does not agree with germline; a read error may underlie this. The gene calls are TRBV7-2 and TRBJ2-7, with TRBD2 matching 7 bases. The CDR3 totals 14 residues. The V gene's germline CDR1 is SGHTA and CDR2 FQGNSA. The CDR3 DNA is TGTGCCGGCAGCTTAGGACTAGGGGCGGGCGAGCAGTACTTC. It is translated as CAGSLGLGAGEQYF.

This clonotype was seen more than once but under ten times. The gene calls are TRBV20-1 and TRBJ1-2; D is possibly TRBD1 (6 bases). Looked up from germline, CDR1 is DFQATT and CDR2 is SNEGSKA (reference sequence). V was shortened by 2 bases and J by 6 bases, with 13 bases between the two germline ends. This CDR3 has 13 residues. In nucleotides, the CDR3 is TGCAGTGCTAGATTAACACAGGGCCATGGCTACACCTTC. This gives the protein CSARLTQGHGYTF.

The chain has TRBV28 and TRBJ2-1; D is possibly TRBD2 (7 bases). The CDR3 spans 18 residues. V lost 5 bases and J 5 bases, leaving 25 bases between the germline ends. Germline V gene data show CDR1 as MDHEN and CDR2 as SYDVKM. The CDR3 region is CASSPHEWRGPLNNEQFF. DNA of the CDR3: TGTGCCAGCAGTCCTCACGAGTGGCGGGGGCCCCTTAACAATGAGCAGTTCTTC.

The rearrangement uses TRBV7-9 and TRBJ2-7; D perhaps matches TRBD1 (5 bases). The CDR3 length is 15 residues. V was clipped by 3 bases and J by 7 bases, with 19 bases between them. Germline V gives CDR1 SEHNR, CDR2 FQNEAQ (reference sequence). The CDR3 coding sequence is TGTGCCAGCAGCTTTTCTGGACAAGCCTACAATGAGCAGTACTTC. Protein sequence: CASSFSGQAYNEQYF.

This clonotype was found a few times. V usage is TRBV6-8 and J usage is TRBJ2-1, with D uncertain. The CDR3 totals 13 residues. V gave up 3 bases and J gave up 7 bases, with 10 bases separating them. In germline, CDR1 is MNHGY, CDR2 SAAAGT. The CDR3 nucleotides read TGTGCCAGCAGTTATAATTTTTGGAATGAGCAGTTCTTC. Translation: CASSYNFWNEQFF.

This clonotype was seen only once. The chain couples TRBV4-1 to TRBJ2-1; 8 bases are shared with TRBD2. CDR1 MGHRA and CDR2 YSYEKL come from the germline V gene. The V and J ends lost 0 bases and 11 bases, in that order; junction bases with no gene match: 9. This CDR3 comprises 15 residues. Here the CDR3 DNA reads TGCGCCAGCAGCCAAGAGGGACTAACGGGGGGGAAGCAGTTCTTC. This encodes CASSQEGLTGGKQFF.